This T cell receptor (beta chain) was profiled in a study of T cell responses to AZD1222 COVID-19 vaccine. General study findings and limits: Most donors were white British and more were female, and clonal diversity was possibly underestimated.

Clones were sequenced by immunoSEQ multiplex PCR, and TCRdb holds only the in-frame ones, with some missing. The table shows 100,000 to 150,000 clones, with about 87% occurring only once. Losses at the gene ends were 2 bases for V and 5 bases for J; bases not matched to a gene: 7. The CDR3 sequence is 15 residues long. Germline V lookup: CDR1 SGHTA, CDR2 FQGTGA. Regarding this clone: Its cognate antigen is unknown.

The receptor was isolated from an adult in good health. Material: peripheral blood, obtained on day 0 of AZD1222 vaccination. This chain connects TRBV7-3 to TRBJ2-5, with 8 bases fitting TRBD1. The chain's CDR3 is CASSLSAGGWETQYF. CDR3 sequence (DNA): TGTGCCAGCAGCTTATCGGCAGGGGGCTGGGAGACCCAGTACTTC.